Below, 25 T cell receptor beta chains from the same sample are listed, as sequenced in a study of cytomegalovirus exposure and HLA in healthy donors. Both 60 Vbeta primers and 13 Jbeta primers went into the PCR. Assay: immunoSEQ multiplex PCR; the TCRdb copy retains only in-frame clones and omits some. The data show approximately 200,000 clones, approximately 84% seen once. Sequencing was performed on PBMCs. Every receptor here comes from a woman under 40 in good health and CMV-seropositive.

The rearrangement joins TRBV29-1 to TRBJ2-7; the D gene is possibly TRBD2 (5 bases). CDR3 size: 18 residues. The V end lost 4 bases, the J end lost 3 bases, and 28 bases lay between the germline ends. Germline V gene data show CDR1 as SQVTM and CDR2 as ANQGSEA. CDR3 sequence (DNA): TGCAGCGTTGTGGGATCTACCCGTTCCACCCGGCGGGTCTACGAGCAGTACTTC. Translated: CSVVGSTRSTRRVYEQYF.

V gene TRBV15 combines with J gene TRBJ1-2; TRBD1 matches 7 bases. The CDR3 spans 15 residues. Germline CDR1 is LNHNV and CDR2 is YYDKDF (reference sequence). J lost 5 bases, V lost 0 bases, and 6 bases had no gene match. The CDR3 region is CATSRDRGQIYGYTF. Here the CDR3 DNA reads TGTGCCACCAGCAGAGATAGGGGACAGATTTATGGCTACACCTTC.

The chain links TRBV6-5 to TRBJ2-7; D might be TRBD1 (5 bases). Germline CDR1 reads MNHEY; CDR2 reads SVGAGI. The CDR3 runs to 16 residues. V lost 2 bases to trimming and J lost 1 base, with 15 bases between them. In DNA form, the CDR3 reads TGTGCCAGCAGTTACAGGGGCTGGGGAACTTCCTACGAGCAGTACTTC. Translating gives CASSYRGWGTSYEQYF.

J is TRBJ1-4 and V is TRBV6-5; 7 bases agree with TRBD1. Unmatched junction bases numbered 4, after V lost 5 bases and J lost 1 base. The germline V gene has CDR1 MNHEY and CDR2 SVGAGI. The CDR3 runs 15 residues. CDR3 coding DNA: TGTGCCAGCAGTCGTAACAGGGGAACTAATGAAAAACTGTTTTTT. Translating gives CASSRNRGTNEKLFF.

This clone has only a few counts. This sequence joins TRBV9 and TRBJ2-7; D might be TRBD2 (7 bases). V dropped 0 bases and J dropped 3 bases, with 25 bases sitting between them. This CDR3 has 19 amino acids. Germline V gene sequence: CDR1 SGDLS, CDR2 YYNGEE. CDR3 sequence: CASSVEAPGGERLVYEQYF. CDR3 coding DNA: TGTGCCAGCAGCGTAGAAGCCCCGGGGGGCGAACGTTTAGTCTACGAGCAGTACTTC.

This clone has more than one count but fewer than ten. The chain has TRBV7-9 and TRBJ2-5, with TRBD2 matching 13 bases. Germline values: CDR1 SEHNR, CDR2 FQNEAQ (reference sequence). CDR3 size: 14 residues. Trimming removed 5 bases from V and 11 bases from J; junction bases left unmatched: 8. In DNA, the CDR3 is TGTGCCAGCAGCCAACTAGCGGGAGGGAAGGAGCAGTACTTC. It translates to CASSQLAGGKEQYF.

The J gene is TRBJ2-7, the V gene TRBV19; 8 nucleotides agree with TRBD2. The V gene end was trimmed by 7 bases and the J gene end by 1 base; junction bases not matched to a gene: 9. In germline, CDR1 is LNHDA, CDR2 SQIVND (reference sequence). This CDR3 spans 15 amino acids. The CDR3 loop reads CASTPRGGVSYEQYF. In DNA, the CDR3 is TGTGCCAGTACCCCCCGGGGGGGGGTATCCTACGAGCAGTACTTC.

This clone was seen a few times. CDR3 protein: CASSLLKTGNRLEQYF. In DNA, the CDR3 is TGTGCCAGCAGTTTATTGAAAACAGGGAATCGTCTTGAGCAGTACTTC. The V gene is TRBV27, the J gene TRBJ2-7, with TRBD1 as a possible D gene (6 bases). Per the germline V gene, CDR1 is MNHEY and CDR2 is SMNVEV (reference sequence). The V gene lost 1 base and the J gene lost 7 bases, with 20 bases spanning the gap. This CDR3 comprises 16 residues.

V usage is TRBV2 and J usage is TRBJ2-1; D is uncertain. Germline assignment: CDR1 SNHLY and CDR2 FYNNEI. This CDR3 contains 13 residues. The ends were cut back, 1 base at V and 8 bases at J, with 9 bases in the middle. CDR3 DNA sequence: TGTGCCAGCAGTGAAGTTAGATTGGATGAGCAGTTCTTC. Its translation is CASSEVRLDEQFF.

This chain joins TRBV29-1 and TRBJ1-3; no firm D call. The germline V gene encodes CDR1 SQVTM and CDR2 ANQGSEA. The CDR3 runs to 14 residues. The V and J ends lost 1 base and 4 bases respectively, with 11 bases between them. The CDR3 DNA reads TGCAGCGTTGAAGGAGAAACGTCCGGAAACACCATATATTTT. Translation gives CSVEGETSGNTIYF.

CDR3 coding DNA: TGTGCCAGCAGCCCCATTGGAAAGGGGGAAGCTTTCTTT. Translation gives CASSPIGKGEAFF. V is TRBV7-9 and J is TRBJ1-1; tentatively, D is TRBD1 (5 bases). Germline loops: CDR1 SEHNR, CDR2 FQNEAQ (reference sequence). Trimming took off 5 bases at V and 8 bases at J, with 15 bases between the two ends. This CDR3 is 13 amino acids long.

The chain carries TRBV5-1 and TRBJ2-5; 11 bases fit TRBD2. Trimming at V came to 2 bases and at J to 5 bases, leaving 17 bases not matched to a gene. The germline V gene has CDR1 SGHRS and CDR2 YFSETQ. The CDR3 extends over 19 amino acids. DNA for the CDR3: TGCGCCAGCAGCTTCTTAACCGGGACTAGCGGCCCCACCAGGGAGACCCAGTACTTC. Translated: CASSFLTGTSGPTRETQYF.

Worth noting for this clone: Other DNA sequences in the same sample also yield this CDR3. The chain uses TRBV4-1 and TRBJ1-2; D not resolved. V shed 6 bases and J shed 8 bases, with 31 bases lying between them. Germline V gene sequence: CDR1 MGHRA, CDR2 YSYEKL. The CDR3 is made up of 18 amino acids. In nucleotides, the CDR3 is TGCGCCAGCAGGAACTACTTGTCTCGAGGTGGTCCCCTTTGCGGCTACACCTTC. Residues: CASRNYLSRGGPLCGYTF.

Worth noting for this clone: At the DNA level, this CDR3 is encoded by other sequences in the same sample as well. The V and J genes are TRBV2 and TRBJ2-7; perhaps TRBD1 as D (5 bases). With 5 bases removed from V and 6 bases from J, the gap between germline ends came to 20 bases. The CDR3 is 15 amino acids. CDR1 SNHLY and CDR2 FYNNEI come from the germline V gene. The CDR3 protein is CASSSIQGRRIEQYF. The CDR3 coding sequence is TGTGCCAGCAGTTCAATCCAGGGCCGGCGCATCGAGCAGTACTTC. Looking up the rest from reference TRBV2 and TRBJ2-7 gives the full variable domain: EPEVTQTPSHQVTQMGQEVILRCVPISNHLYFYWYRQILGQKVEFLVSFYNNEISEKSEIFDDQFSVERPDGSNFTLKIRSTKLEDSAMYFCASSSIQGRRIEQYFGPGTRLTVT.

The chain links TRBV5-1 to TRBJ2-1; TRBD2 matches 13 bases. The CDR3 loop spans 15 amino acids. The germline V gene encodes CDR1 SGHRS and CDR2 YFSETQ. Unmatched junction bases numbered 2, after V lost 4 bases and J lost 4 bases. CDR3 nucleotides: TGCGCCAGCAGCGTGGGACTAGCGGGGTACAATGAGCAGTTCTTC. Translated, it gives CASSVGLAGYNEQFF.

The rearrangement joins TRBV2 to TRBJ2-5; D is possibly TRBD2 (6 bases). This CDR3 spans 10 amino acids. Germline-derived CDR1 and CDR2 are SNHLY and FYNNEI. V gave up 9 bases and J gave up 5 bases, with 7 bases separating them. The CDR3 DNA is TGTGCCAGTGGGGGGGAGACCCAGTACTTC. Amino acid sequence: CASGGETQYF.

The chain combines TRBV6-6 with TRBJ2-3; 12 positions match TRBD2. The CDR3 sequence is 15 residues long. Per germline, CDR1 MNHNY and CDR2 SVGAGI (reference sequence). The V segment lost 6 bases and the J segment 6 bases; nucleotides outside the gene matches: 7. The CDR3 DNA sequence: TGTGCCAGCAGACCGACTAGCGGGAGCCTGGATACGCAGTATTTT. As protein: CASRPTSGSLDTQYF.

This chain joins TRBV5-1 and TRBJ2-7, with 8 positions matching TRBD2. Losses at the gene ends were 0 bases for V and 2 bases for J; bases not matched to a gene: 13. The CDR3 consists of 18 residues. Per germline, CDR1 SGHRS and CDR2 YFSETQ. The CDR3 region is CASSLALHRGGETYEQYF. Here the CDR3 DNA reads TGCGCCAGCAGCTTGGCCCTTCATCGGGGGGGAGAAACCTACGAGCAGTACTTC.

V is TRBV2 and J is TRBJ1-1; D remains unclear. There are 12 residues in the CDR3. V dropped 5 bases and J dropped 5 bases, with 9 bases sitting between them. Per germline, CDR1 SNHLY and CDR2 FYNNEI. CDR3 region: CASSTGETEAFF. The CDR3 DNA reads as TGTGCCAGCAGTACTGGAGAGACTGAAGCTTTCTTT.

The chain combines TRBV5-6 with TRBJ2-1, with 8 bases fitting TRBD2. V was pared by 3 bases and J by 4 bases, with 6 bases of the junction left unmatched. CDR3 length: 15 residues. Germline CDR1 reads SGHDT; CDR2 reads YYEEEE. CDR3 bases: TGTGCCAGCAGCTCGTTAGCGGGACGATACAATGAGCAGTTCTTC. This encodes CASSSLAGRYNEQFF.

This chain links TRBV6-5 with TRBJ1-2; 8 nucleotides line up with TRBD1. With 5 bases clipped from V and 5 bases from J, the junction kept 10 bases outside the gene matches. Per the germline V gene, CDR1 is MNHEY and CDR2 is SVGAGI. The CDR3 extends over 15 amino acids. CDR3 residues: CASSPAFDRGYGYTF. The DNA of the CDR3 is TGTGCCAGCAGTCCGGCTTTCGACAGGGGTTATGGCTACACCTTC.

This clone was seen a handful of times. J is TRBJ2-1 and V is TRBV18; the match to TRBD2 covers 9 bases. V was pared by 2 bases and J by 8 bases, with 7 bases of the junction left unmatched. Germline CDR1 KGHSH, CDR2 LQKENI. The CDR3 covers 15 residues. Here the CDR3 reads CASSPAGGPLDEQFF. The DNA of the CDR3 is TGTGCCAGCTCACCAGCGGGGGGGCCTTTGGATGAGCAGTTCTTC. Combining the CDR3 with reference TRBV18 and TRBJ2-1 gives the whole variable domain NAGVMQNPRHLVRRRGQEARLRCSPMKGHSHVYWYRQLPEEGLKFMVYLQKENIIDESGMPKERFSAEFPKEGPSILRIQQVVRGDSAAYFCASSPAGGPLDEQFFGPGTRLTVL.

The chain is built from TRBV9 and TRBJ1-2, with 9 positions matching TRBD1. With V trimmed by 4 bases and J by 4 bases, 11 bases remained unmatched. There are 16 residues in the CDR3. Germline V gene sequence: CDR1 SGDLS, CDR2 YYNGEE. The CDR3 nucleotides are TGTGCCAGCAGCCATCCGGGACAGGGCCGGATCTATGGCTACACCTTC. Its translation is CASSHPGQGRIYGYTF.

This clone has only a few counts. The chain links TRBV19 to TRBJ2-3, with D possibly matching TRBD2 (5 bases). Deletions cut 1 base from V and 0 bases from J, with 8 bases between. Germline assignment: CDR1 LNHDA and CDR2 SQIVND (reference sequence). The CDR3 is 15 amino acids. CDR3 sequence reads: CASSIGSVSTDTQYF. CDR3 coding DNA: TGTGCCAGTAGTATAGGTAGCGTTAGCACAGATACGCAGTATTTT.

The chain joins TRBV7-9 to TRBJ2-5, with TRBD2 matching over 7 bases. V lost 6 bases to trimming and J lost 5 bases; unmatched junction nucleotides: 9. Germline values: CDR1 SEHNR, CDR2 FQNEAQ (reference sequence). The length of the CDR3 is 14 residues. The CDR3 coding sequence is TGTGCCAGCAGACCAGAACTAGCGCGGGAGACCCAGTACTTC. Protein sequence: CASRPELARETQYF.